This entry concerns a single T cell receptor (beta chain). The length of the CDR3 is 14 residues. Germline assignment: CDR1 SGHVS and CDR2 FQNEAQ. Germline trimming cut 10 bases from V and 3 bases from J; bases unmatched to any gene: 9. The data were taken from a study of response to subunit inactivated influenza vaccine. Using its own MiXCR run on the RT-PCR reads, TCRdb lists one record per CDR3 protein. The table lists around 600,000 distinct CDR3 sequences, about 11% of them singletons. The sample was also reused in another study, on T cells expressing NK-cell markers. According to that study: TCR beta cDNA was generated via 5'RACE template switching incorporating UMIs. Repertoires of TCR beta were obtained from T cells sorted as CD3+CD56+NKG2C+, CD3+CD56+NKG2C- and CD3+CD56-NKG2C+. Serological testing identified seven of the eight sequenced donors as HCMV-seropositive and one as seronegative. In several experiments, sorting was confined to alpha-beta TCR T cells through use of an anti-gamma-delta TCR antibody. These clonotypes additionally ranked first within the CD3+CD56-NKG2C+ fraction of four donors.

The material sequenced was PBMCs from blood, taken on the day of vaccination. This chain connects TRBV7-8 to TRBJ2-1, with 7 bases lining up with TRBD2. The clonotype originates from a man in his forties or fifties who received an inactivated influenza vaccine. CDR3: CATRGEGRYNEQFF. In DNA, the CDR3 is TGTGCCACCCGGGGGGAGGGCCGCTACAATGAGCAGTTCTTC.